This T cell receptor beta chain was documented in a study of long-term antiretroviral therapy in people with HIV (dated by TCRdb to 2022 to 2024). The study in broad terms: Collection of the earliest samples took place about a decade ahead of the 2015 WHO recommendation for immediate ART, at a time when ART was typically delayed until CD4 counts fell. The cohort contributed 150 to 200 cryopreserved PBMC samples from 30 to 35 adults with confirmed HIV infection, collected serially over a mean of approximately 6 years (range 1-12). No cross-contamination during QIAcube processing was shown when test extractions of a monoclonal T-cell line were performed alongside about 33 polyclonal samples. About 40% of the 30 participants with HIV were female. A retrospective serial study tested whether changes in peripheral blood TRB repertoire composition and diversity were associated with ART initiation and durable HIV suppression.

In the germline V gene (reference sequence), CDR1 corresponds to LNHDA and CDR2 to SQIVND. From its cysteine to its phenylalanine, the CDR3 spans 13 amino acids. The entry retains the CDR3 DNA only, 39 bases that are in frame from base 1. Deletion took 7 bases off V and 3 bases off J, with a span of 10 bases between the germline ends. Participants were included only if at least one PBMC sample before ART initiation and at least two post-ART samples were available. Every participant with HIV received treatment in the United States of America. Before DNA extraction, cryopreserved samples of about 0.9-11 million PBMC were thawed and washed. At the time of the earliest PBMC sample, participants with HIV were aged between roughly 23 and 60 years. PBMC samples were contributed by each participant from 1-4 timepoints before ART initiation and 2-8 timepoints after ART initiation, with a median of 7 samples. Serial HIV viral load, CD4+ T-cell count, ART history and demographic data were obtained for every participant. Using a Qiagen kit on a QIAcube, genomic DNA was extracted from unsorted PBMC, with samples processed in batches of 12.

Only a few counts were recorded for this clone. Its binding antigen is unknown. No base qualities exist here, and no much larger clone lies one base off it. The immunoSEQ hsTCRB v3.0 assay was used at survey level resolution for TRB variable region sequencing. TRB sequencing targeted a depth of about 35,000-50,000 T-cell genomes per sample. An Illumina MiSeq with a v3 150-cycle kit was used to sequence the pooled TRB libraries. As for how the authors treated the data: Repertoire analysis was performed in R inside a reproducible Nextflow workflow that covered QC, data transformation and analysis. LymphoSeq2, an R package for exploring AIRR-Seq data, was used to implement the custom analyses. A few samples that yielded fewer than 5000 total TRB sequences were excluded, so that around 190 HIV repertoires were analyzed. Among the approximately 190 retained HIV repertoires, fewer than 65 were collected before ART initiation and around 130 after ART initiation. Each repertoire was downsampled to 5000 TRB nucleotide sequences, and summary statistics were averaged across 100 downsampling iterations. Only TRB sequences with CDR3 regions of at least seven amino acids were retained for analysis. Diversity was assessed using a clonality score derived from Shannon entropy and using the Gini coefficient. In repertoire networks, the top 5000 CDR3 amino acid sequences were linked whenever an edit distance of one separated two sequences. For TRB CDR3 amino acid sequences, antigen specificity groups and MHC restriction were predicted with GLIPH2. Known CMV, EBV, HIV or tissue antigen associations were flagged by matching CDR3 amino acid sequences against VDJdb and McPAS-TCR. Pre-ART, post-ART and control groups were compared with Wilcoxon signed-rank tests and Holm-Bonferroni correction. Entries here come from immuneACCESS through TCRdb and include only in-frame sequences with V and J called. Some clones fail to appear in such tables; in the studies checked, an unresolved V gene covers under half of the shortfall, and the cause of the remainder is unknown. V and J calls and clone size follow that table, whereas D and trimming were derived from the DNA. The table for this sample lists 20,000 to 30,000 clones; more than 75% of them were counted only once. 7.5% to 9% of the sample lies in the top ten.

Study-level results and caveats: The samples were dated from the mid-2000s to the late 2010s, and the ART regimens that were used may be less effective than current ART regimens. No data were available on ART adherence, viral resistance or therapy changes, limiting inferences about post-ART repertoire changes. The repertoire was dominated across all time points by expanded TRB clones identified before ART initiation, although this dominance was seen to fluctuate and to decrease in many PLHIV after ART. Owing to limited PBMC availability, only the TCR beta chain was sequenced, without alpha chain pairing. ART initiation was associated with a significant increase in TRB diversity, but diversity stayed significantly below transplant donor controls even after long-term ART. Because pre-ART samples had limited cell numbers, profiling was done on unsorted PBMC rather than on sorted CD4+ and CD8+ T cells. CDR3 length ranges in HIV repertoires were narrower than in controls, and network structure suggested an antigen-experienced repertoire with only a slight naive shift after ART.

Sequences were derived from unsorted PBMCs, sampled 4.7 to 5 years after starting antiretroviral therapy. The V and J genes are TRBV19 and TRBJ1-3; TRBD1 is a possible D gene, resting on 6 matching bases. The TCR originated in a man aged 40-50 years with HIV. The CDR3 loop reads CASIQGNGNTIYF. The DNA is as follows: TGTGCCAGTATCCAGGGGAATGGAAACACCATATATTTT.